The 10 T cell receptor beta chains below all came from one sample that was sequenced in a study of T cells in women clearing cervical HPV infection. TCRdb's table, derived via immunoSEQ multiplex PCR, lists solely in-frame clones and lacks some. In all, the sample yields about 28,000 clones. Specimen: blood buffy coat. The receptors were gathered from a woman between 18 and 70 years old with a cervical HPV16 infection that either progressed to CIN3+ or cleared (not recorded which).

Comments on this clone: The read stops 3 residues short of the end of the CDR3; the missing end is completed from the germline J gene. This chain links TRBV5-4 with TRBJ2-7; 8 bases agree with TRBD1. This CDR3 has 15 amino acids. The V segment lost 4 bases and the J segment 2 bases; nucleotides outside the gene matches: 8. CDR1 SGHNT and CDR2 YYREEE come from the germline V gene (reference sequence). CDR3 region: CASSGQGLRTYEQYF. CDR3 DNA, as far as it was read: TGTGCCAGCAGCGGACAGGGCCTTAGGACCTACGAG. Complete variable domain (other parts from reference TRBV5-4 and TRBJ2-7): ETGVTQSPTHLIKTRGQQVTLRCSSQSGHNTVSWYQQALGQGPQFIFQYYREEENGRGNFPPRFSGLQFPNYSSELNVNALELDDSALYLCASSGQGLRTYEQYFGPGTRLTVT.

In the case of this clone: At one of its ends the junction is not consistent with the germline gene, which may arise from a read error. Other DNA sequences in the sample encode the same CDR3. Partial CDR3 DNA: TGTGCCAGCTCACCGAGCAGGTCTGGAAACACA. This gives the protein CASSPSRSGNT. The entire CDR3 sequence reads CASSPSRSGNTIYF. This chain links TRBV18 with TRBJ1-3; D gene ambiguous. The read finishes 3 residues shy of the CDR3 end, and the germline J gene is used to complete it. Germline V lookup: CDR1 KGHSH, CDR2 LQKENI. CDR3 size: 14 residues. Complete variable domain (other parts from reference TRBV18 and TRBJ1-3): NAGVMQNPRHLVRRRGQEARLRCSPMKGHSHVYWYRQLPEEGLKFMVYLQKENIIDESGMPKERFSAEFPKEGPSILRIQQVVRGDSAAYFCASSPSRSGNTIYFGEGSWLTVV.

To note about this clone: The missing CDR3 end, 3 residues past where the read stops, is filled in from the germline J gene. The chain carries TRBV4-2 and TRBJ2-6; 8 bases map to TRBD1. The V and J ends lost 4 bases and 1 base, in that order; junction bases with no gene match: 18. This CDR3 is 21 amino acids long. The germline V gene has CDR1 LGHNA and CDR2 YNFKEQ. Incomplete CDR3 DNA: TGTGCCAGCAGCCTCAGGACAGGGTCGTTCGGCAGGCAATCTGGGGCCAACGTC. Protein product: CASSLRTGSFGRQSGANV. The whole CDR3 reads CASSLRTGSFGRQSGANVLTF.

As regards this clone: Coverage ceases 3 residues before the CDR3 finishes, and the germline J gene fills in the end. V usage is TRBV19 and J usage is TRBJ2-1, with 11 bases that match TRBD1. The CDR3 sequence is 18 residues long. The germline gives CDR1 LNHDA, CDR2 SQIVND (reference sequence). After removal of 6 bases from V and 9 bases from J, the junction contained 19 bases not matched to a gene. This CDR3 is CASSRHITGTGGISEQFF. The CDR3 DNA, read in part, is TGTGCCAGTAGCCGCCACATCACCGGGACAGGGGGAATCAGTGAG.

This chain's CDR3 is CASRERDRETEAFF. The CDR3 DNA, read in part, is TGTGCCAGTAGGGAGCGGGACAGGGAAACTGAA. The chain recombines TRBV19 with TRBJ1-1, with 9 nucleotides matching TRBD1. With the read ending 3 residues before the CDR3 end, the germline J gene is used to fill in that end. CDR1 is LNHDA and CDR2 is SQIVND in the germline V gene (reference sequence). V lost 6 bases to trimming and J lost 5 bases; unmatched junction nucleotides: 7. The CDR3 runs to 14 residues.

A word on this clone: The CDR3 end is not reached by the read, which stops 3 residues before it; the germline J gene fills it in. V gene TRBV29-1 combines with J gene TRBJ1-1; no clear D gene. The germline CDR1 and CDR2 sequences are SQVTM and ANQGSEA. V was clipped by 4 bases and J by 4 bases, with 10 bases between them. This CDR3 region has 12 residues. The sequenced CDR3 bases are TGCAGCGTTGCCGAGCGGGGCACTGAA. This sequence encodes CSVAERGTE. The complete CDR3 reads CSVAERGTEAFF.

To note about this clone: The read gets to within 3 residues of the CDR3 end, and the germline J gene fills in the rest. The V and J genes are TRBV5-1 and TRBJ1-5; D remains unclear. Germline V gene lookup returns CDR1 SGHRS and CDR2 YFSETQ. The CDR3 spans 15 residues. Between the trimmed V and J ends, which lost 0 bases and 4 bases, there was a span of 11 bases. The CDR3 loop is CASSLGASENQPQHF. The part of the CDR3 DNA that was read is TGCGCCAGCAGCTTGGGGGCCAGTGAGAATCAGCCC.

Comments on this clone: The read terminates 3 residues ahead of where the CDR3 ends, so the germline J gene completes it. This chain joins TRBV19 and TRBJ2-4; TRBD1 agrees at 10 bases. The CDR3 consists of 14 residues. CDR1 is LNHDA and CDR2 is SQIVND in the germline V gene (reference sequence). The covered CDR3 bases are TGTGCCAGTAAACTAGGACAGGGGGTAGGTGGT. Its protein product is CASKLGQGVGG. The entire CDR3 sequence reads CASKLGQGVGGQYF.

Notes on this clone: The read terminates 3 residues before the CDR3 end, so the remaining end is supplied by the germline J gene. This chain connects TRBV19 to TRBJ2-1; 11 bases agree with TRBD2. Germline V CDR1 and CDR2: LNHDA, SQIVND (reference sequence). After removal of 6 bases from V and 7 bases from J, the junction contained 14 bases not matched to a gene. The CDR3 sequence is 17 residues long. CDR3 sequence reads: CASSTDLTSGTLNEQFF. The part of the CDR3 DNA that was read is TGTGCCAGTAGCACCGACCTGACTAGCGGGACGTTAAATGAG.

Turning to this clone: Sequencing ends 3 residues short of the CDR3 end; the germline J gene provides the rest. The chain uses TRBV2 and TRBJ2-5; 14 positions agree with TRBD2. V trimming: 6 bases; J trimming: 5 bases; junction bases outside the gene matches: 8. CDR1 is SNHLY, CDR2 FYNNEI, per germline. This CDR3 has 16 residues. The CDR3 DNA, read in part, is TGTGCCAGCAGGCGAGGACTAGCGGGGGGTAGGGAGACC. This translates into CASRRGLAGGRET. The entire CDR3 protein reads CASRRGLAGGRETQYF. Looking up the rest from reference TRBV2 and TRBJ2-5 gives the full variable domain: EPEVTQTPSHQVTQMGQEVILRCVPISNHLYFYWYRQILGQKVEFLVSFYNNEISEKSEIFDDQFSVERPDGSNFTLKIRSTKLEDSAMYFCASRRGLAGGRETQYFGPGTRLLVL.